This record concerns one T cell receptor beta chain sequence. Antigen unknown. The data belong to a study of T cell responses to AZD1222 COVID-19 vaccine. The germline V and J ends were trimmed by 0 bases and 4 bases, with 10 bases remaining between them. Germline CDR1 reads MNHEY; CDR2 reads SVGAGI. This CDR3 has 15 residues. Findings and limits, study-wide: Reports say nearly half of spike-specific TCRs go after unmutated variant regions. It was only after the peak T cell response that any repertoires were sampled. Donors were largely white British and mainly female; clonal diversity was possibly underestimated.

The method was immunoSEQ multiplex PCR; TCRdb's version includes in-frame clones alone and lacks a portion of them. The table has over 85,000 clones, roughly 85% seen once. This material consisted of peripheral blood, taken on day 0 of AZD1222 vaccination. This TCR derives from an adult in good health. The gene calls are TRBV6-5 and TRBJ1-3; D remains unclear. The DNA for the CDR3 is TGTGCCAGCAGTTACTCTTCCGAACAGGGAAACACCATATATTTT. Protein product: CASSYSSEQGNTIYF.